Described below is a single TCR beta chain sequence and its context. This clonotype has ten or more counts. This clone's antigen is unknown. No much larger clone exists at a distance of one base, and base qualities are not known. This sample was taken from a study of regulatory T cells in long-lasting Graves disease (TCRdb year 2021). Concerning the study at large: Newly diagnosed Graves' disease patients had taken antithyroid drugs for less than 3 months. Peripheral blood TCR sequencing and RNA sequencing compared persistent Graves' disease patients with newly diagnosed Graves' disease patients. A total of roughly 35 samples underwent TCR sequencing: some 13 from persistent and some 20 from newly diagnosed Graves' disease patients. The study took place in China and was registered as a clinical trial. Study-wide findings and limitations: Patients with persistent disease shared more public clonotypes (around 3,000) than newly diagnosed patients did (more than 900). Lower TCR Shannon entropy and fewer highly expanded clones were observed in persistent Graves' disease patients than in newly diagnosed patients, which suggested clonal expansion. Sequencing and analysis were limited to the TCR beta chain. Because the primary lesion, thyroid tissue, could not be accessed, the study looked at peripheral blood alone. As a limitation, the authors acknowledged that the small sample size may reduce accuracy.

The label giving this sample's time point can be read as: newly diagnosed GD, antithyroid drugs for less than 3 months. For both TCR sequencing and RNA sequencing, RNA was extracted from PBMCs in TRIzol. The diagnosis of Graves' disease was made according to American Thyroid Association guidelines. Recruitment of patients was carried out at an endocrinology department in Xi'an, China. Each patient gave approximately 9 milliliters of peripheral blood, collected in an EDTA anticoagulant tube. Ficoll Paque Plus density gradient separation was used to isolate PBMCs, and no further T cell sorting was performed. RNA quality was checked with an Agilent 2100 Bioanalyzer and agarose gel, and concentration with a NanoDrop 2000. Libraries were made using multiplex PCR. The reads were generated on an Illumina HiSeq 4000. iRepertoire HTBI primers and Arm-PCR amplification of CDR3 regions were used to construct TCR beta libraries. PCR products were gel purified before sequencing. The authors' pipeline ran thus. Gene usage analysis of CDR3 amino acid clonotypes relied on the roughly 60 TRBV and 14 TRBJ segments identified across samples. COPE and FqMerger were used to merge the filtered high-quality paired reads into contigs. Contigs were aligned with BLAST to IMGT TRBV, TRBD and TRBJ reference genes, and CDR3 was defined per IMGT. Highly expanded clones were defined as clonotypes with a frequency above 0.1%. Repertoire diversity was measured by Shannon entropy, and V-J evenness by the Gini coefficient. Public clonotypes were defined as clonotypes shared by more than one individual. TCRdb reworked the public reads: Q25 trimming with fastp, MiXCR clone assembly, productive beta chains retained. Every entry covers one CDR3 protein and lists the most common genes and DNA from its rows. The V and J calls were determined by TCRdb, not by the authors. For this sample there are roughly 520,000 distinct CDR3 sequences; about 11% appear just once. The ten largest clones add up to roughly 8.9% of the sample.

These data also formed part of another study, on T cells in Graves' hyperthyroidism and ophthalmopathy. The second publication reports: Stable Graves' hyperthyroidism was defined as the absence of progression to ophthalmopathy over 18 months of follow-up. Hyperthyroidism patients were newly diagnosed, with disease duration under 2 months, and aged 18 to 65 years. The study excluded patients with uncontrolled infections, other autoimmune diseases, pregnancy or lactation. Diagnoses were established on the basis of clinical symptoms, serum thyroxine and TRAb, thyroid ultrasound, and orbital computed tomography. The TCR CDR3 was subjected to a first round of RT-PCR using the HTBI primer set and the Qiagen OneStep RT-PCR kit. Most expanded thyroid clonotypes (frequency above 0.001) were also detected in blood, suggesting blood repertoires may reflect thyroid immune responses. In cross-validation, a model built on a 13 V-J signature told ophthalmopathy apart from stable hyperthyroidism with 87.88% sensitivity and about 81% specificity, and in testing the same model reached 80%/75%. In validation, the model predicted progression to ophthalmopathy with approximately 71% sensitivity and 72% to 75% specificity, a median of approximately 6.7 months before onset. To identify distinguishing TCR V-J signatures, a discovery cohort of around 98 patients was used, comprising some 45 with Graves' ophthalmopathy and around 60 with stable Graves' hyperthyroidism. Whether ophthalmopathy could be predicted prospectively was tested in an independent validation cohort made up of 18 hyperthyroidism patients plus 17 patients who later progressed to ophthalmopathy. The approximately 100 discovery patients were divided at random into training and test sets in a 7:3 ratio. In several Graves' hyperthyroidism patients, the study also compared T-cell repertoires from thyroid tissue with T-cell repertoires from blood. After blood sampling, hyperthyroidism patients were treated with methimazole at a starting dose of 30 mg daily, and ophthalmopathy patients were treated with high-dose intravenous methylprednisolone. Libraries were constructed in a second round of multiplex PCR, after which size selection and purification were carried out. Paired-end sequencing of the libraries was performed with 100 bp reads on an Illumina HiSeq2000. SOAPnuke was used to process the raw data, removing reads that contained adapters or uncalled bases, had a mean Phred below 15, or lacked an exact match to the constant primer or identifier. COPE v1.2.5 was used to merge high-quality paired reads, and clonotypes were defined as unique nucleotide sequences. MiTCR v1.1 was used to align clonotypes to the IMGT TRBV, TRBD and TRBJ reference segments. Only V-J combinations with frequency above 0.0001, covering about 99% of repertoires, were analysed. A TCS score was defined as the ratio between F50 (clonal expansion) and ExV (chaos), using BLOSUM62-based TCRdist between CDR3 peptides within each V-J. Welch's t-statistics and random forest reduced around 550 V-J features to about 12, which were used in a naive Bayes classifier (R e1071). Sample size was not statistically predetermined, and blinding of investigators to group allocation was not performed. According to the paper, TCR Vbeta CDR3 sequencing was carried out on 135 peripheral blood samples, which came from over 40 ophthalmopathy, some 73 hyperthyroidism and approximately 17 progressor patients.

The sequences come from peripheral blood mononuclear cells (PBMCs), collected at new diagnosis, from a patient treated with antithyroid drugs. This clonotype originated in a woman in her twenties or thirties with Graves disease. Donor details come from another sample of the same person, matched by shared clones.

Read as DNA, the sequence is TGTGCCAGCTCACTAGCGGCCTACAATGAGCAGTTCTTC. This encodes CASSLAAYNEQFF. Recombination joined TRBV2 with TRBJ2-1, and TRBD2 matches 8 of the central bases. Trimming leaves V shorter by 8 bases and J shorter by 2 bases, with the junction holding 2 bases beyond the gene matches. The CDR3 runs 13 residues from the cysteine to the phenylalanine. Only the CDR3 DNA is retained, 39 bases long and in frame from the first base. Based on the germline V gene, the CDR1 and CDR2 sequences are SNHLY and FYNNEI.